This T cell receptor (beta chain) comes out of a study of blood T cell repertoires in COVID-19. Measured with immunoSEQ multiplex PCR; TCRdb has only the in-frame clones, and not every one. The sample lists about 23,000 clones, about nine tenths occurring once. The CDR3 has 18 amino acids. The germline gives CDR1 SGHRS, CDR2 YFSETQ. A note on this clone: The junction departs from germline at one end; a sequencing error may be responsible.

The J gene is TRBJ1-3, the V gene TRBV5-1, with 12 positions matching TRBD1. Material: peripheral blood. This TCR was recovered from a woman older than 75 with active or convalescent COVID-19. CDR3: CACSTGTGGSNSGNTIYF. The CDR3 nucleotides are TGCGCCTGCAGCACCGGGACAGGGGGCTCTAATTCTGGAAACACCATATATTTT.